This T cell receptor (beta chain) is drawn from a study of OX40 agonist ivuxolimab in advanced cancers. In the study overall: Anti-PD-1, anti-PD-L1 or anti-CTLA-4 therapy given earlier was allowed, and 40% had some.

Germline CDR1 reads SGHAT; CDR2 reads FQNNGV. The CDR3 has 13 residues. V lost 5 bases and J lost 4; bases outside the gene matches: 5. Libraries were prepared by immunoSEQ multiplex PCR; TCRdb keeps only in-frame clonotypes and omits some of them. Of roughly 79,000 clones listed, 92% are singletons. Sequenced material: CD4+ or CD8+ T cells sorted from blood, taken in a trial of the OX40 agonist ivuxolimab. This TCR was sampled from an adult with an advanced solid tumor such as melanoma, head and neck, liver or kidney cancer. The chain links TRBV11-2 to TRBJ2-7, with 7 bases aligning to TRBD1. The CDR3 loop reads CASSPGQSYEQYF. The CDR3 DNA follows: TGTGCCAGCAGCCCGGGACAGTCTTACGAGCAGTACTTC.